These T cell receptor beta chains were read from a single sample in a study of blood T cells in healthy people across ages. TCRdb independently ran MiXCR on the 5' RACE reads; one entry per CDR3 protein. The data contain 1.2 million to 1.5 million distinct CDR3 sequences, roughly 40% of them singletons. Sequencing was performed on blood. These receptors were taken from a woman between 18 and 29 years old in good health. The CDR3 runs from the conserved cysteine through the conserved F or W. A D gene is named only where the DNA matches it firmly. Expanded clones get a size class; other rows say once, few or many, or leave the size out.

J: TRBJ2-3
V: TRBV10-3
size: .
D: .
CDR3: CAISEGALSTDTQYF
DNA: TGTGCCATCAGTGAAGGAGCGCTAAGCACAGATACGCAGTATTTT

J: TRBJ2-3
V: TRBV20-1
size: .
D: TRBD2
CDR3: CSAEGPKELAGKTPTDTQYF
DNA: TGCAGTGCGGAAGGGCCAAAGGAGCTAGCGGGGAAAACCCCCACAGATACGCAGTATTTT

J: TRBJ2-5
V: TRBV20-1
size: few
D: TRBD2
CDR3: CSASGTSESRGVTQYF
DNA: TGCAGTGCTAGTGGGACTAGCGAGTCCCGGGGGGTGACCCAGTACTTC

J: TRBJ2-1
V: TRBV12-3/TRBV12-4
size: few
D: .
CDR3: CASRRTTLSYNEQFF
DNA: TGTGCCAGCAGGCGGACTACCCTCTCCTACAATGAGCAGTTCTTC

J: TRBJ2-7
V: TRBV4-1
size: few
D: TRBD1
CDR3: CASSQDWWQGAYEQYF
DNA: TGCGCCAGCAGCCAAGATTGGTGGCAGGGGGCGTACGAGCAGTACTTC

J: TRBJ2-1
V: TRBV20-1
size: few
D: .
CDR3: CSATGTNLKRFF
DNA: TGCAGTGCTACCGGCACAAACTTAAAGCGGTTCTTC

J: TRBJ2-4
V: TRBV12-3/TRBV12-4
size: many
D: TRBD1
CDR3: CASSRGTVKNIQYF
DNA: TGTGCCAGCAGCCGAGGGACAGTCAAAAACATTCAGTACTTC

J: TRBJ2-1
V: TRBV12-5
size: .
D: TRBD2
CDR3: CASGLGLADNEQFF
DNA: TGTGCTAGTGGTTTAGGACTAGCGGACAATGAGCAGTTCTTC

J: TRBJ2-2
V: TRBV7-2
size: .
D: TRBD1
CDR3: CASGSTGATGELFF
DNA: TGTGCCAGCGGATCGACAGGGGCCACCGGGGAGCTGTTTTTT

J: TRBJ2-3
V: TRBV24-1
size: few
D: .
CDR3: CATSDFTGTTQYF
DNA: TGTGCCACCAGTGATTTCACCGGGACTACGCAGTATTTT

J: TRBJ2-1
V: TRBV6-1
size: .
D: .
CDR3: CASMRVAVSQETQFF
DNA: TGTGCCAGCATGAGGGTAGCGGTGTCCCAAGAGACCCAGTTCTTC

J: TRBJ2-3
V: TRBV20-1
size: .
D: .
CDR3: CSARVPQRPDTQYF
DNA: TGCAGTGCTAGAGTCCCACAGAGGCCAGATACGCAGTATTTT

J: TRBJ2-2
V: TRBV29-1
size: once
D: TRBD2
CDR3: CSAAGGRAGELFF
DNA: TGCAGCGCCGCGGGGGGTCGGGCCGGGGAGCTGTTTTTT

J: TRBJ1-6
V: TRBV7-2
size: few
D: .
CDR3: CASSRQTGLNSPLHF
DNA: TGTGCCAGCAGCCGGCAAACAGGGTTAAATTCACCCCTCCACTTT

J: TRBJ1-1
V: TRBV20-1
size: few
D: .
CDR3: CSAKPRSLNTEAFF
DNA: TGCAGTGCTAAACCGAGGAGTTTGAACACTGAAGCTTTCTTT

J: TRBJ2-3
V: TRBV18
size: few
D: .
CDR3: CASSPPENTDTQYF
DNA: TGTGCCAGCTCACCACCGGAAAACACAGATACGCAGTATTTT

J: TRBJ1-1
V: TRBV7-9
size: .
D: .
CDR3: CASSPYRGVGSEAFF
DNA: TGTGCCAGCAGCCCCTATCGGGGGGTAGGGTCTGAAGCTTTCTTT

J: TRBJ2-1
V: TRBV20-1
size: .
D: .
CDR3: CSASESALPQETQFF
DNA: TGCAGTGCTAGCGAATCAGCCCTTCCCCAAGAGACCCAGTTCTTC